This TCR beta chain was recorded in a study of tissue T cells after allogeneic stem cell transplantation. As to this clone: Its antigen remains unknown. Gene names and germline match the mouse.

Some clones are missing from TCRdb's copy, which holds only in-frame ones; the method was immunoSEQ multiplex PCR. The sample shows some 2,000 clones, 50% to 80% of them seen only once. The study's findings and limits: Tissue-detected TCR repertoire was only partly captured by blood and spleen T cells. Anatomically similar tissues had similar TCR repertoires within each patient. Shared clones across patients were few; motif clustering revealed tissue-specific shared signatures.

This sequence originates from a female BALB/c mouse in good health. The strain bears MHC haplotype H2-d. The sequenced material came from gut tissue.

The sequenced CDR3 bases are TGTGCCAGCAGTGTGGACTGGGGGAGTCAAAACACCTTGTAC. The encoded protein is CASSVDWGSQNTLY. The CDR3 in its entirety is CASSVDWGSQNTLYF. The chain uses TRBV13-3 and TRBJ2-4; 10 bases agree with TRBD2. The read stops 1 residue short of the end of the CDR3; the missing end is completed from the germline J gene. Germline V gene sequence: CDR1 NNHDY, CDR2 SYVADS. This CDR3 region has 15 residues. After removal of 3 bases from V and 0 bases from J, the junction contained 1 base not matched to a gene.